This T cell receptor beta chain originates from a study of blood T cells in healthy people across ages. Study-wide context: Template-switching capture recovered about one barcoded beta molecule per two T cells.

The second PCR ran about 6 to 12 cycles with a sample-barcoded 5' primer and J-beta primers. TCRdb re-called the 5' RACE reads with MiXCR, one entry per CDR3 protein. The sample yields about 1.4 million distinct CDR3 sequences, roughly 59% seen once. Germline CDR1 MNHEY, CDR2 SMNVEV (reference sequence). Trimming took 5 bases from V and 3 from J, leaving 22 bases between them. The CDR3 extends over 17 amino acids. The TCR originated in a man in his late teens or twenties in good health. Sequencing used blood. The chain couples TRBV27 to TRBJ1-1; D call uncertain. For the CDR3, the DNA is TGTGCCAGCAGTCTACTCTGGGAGAGGAATGGGGACACTGAAGCTTTCTTT. Its protein product is CASSLLWERNGDTEAFF.